The 3 T cell receptor beta chains presented below share a single source sample, sequenced in a study of regulatory T cells in long-lasting Graves disease. Building the TCR beta libraries relied on iRepertoire HTBI primers, and CDR3 regions underwent Arm-PCR. TCRdb re-analysed the multiplex PCR reads in MiXCR, keeping a single row per CDR3 protein. The sample consists of about 660,000 distinct CDR3 sequences, approximately 31% of them appearing once. Time point in this sample: persistent/refractory GD, antithyroid drugs over 5 years with positive TRAb. Construction of the TCR library relied on RNA isolated from PBMCs. Sequencing used peripheral blood mononuclear cells (PBMCs), obtained when the disease was refractory, from a patient treated with antithyroid drugs. The origin of the receptors is a female donor with Graves disease.

This clonotype was seen once. The genes are TRBV5-1 and TRBJ2-7, with D perhaps matching TRBD1 (6 bases). Per germline, CDR1 SGHRS and CDR2 YFSETQ. The CDR3 is made up of 15 amino acids. V was cut by 3 bases and J by 0 bases, with 13 bases left in between. The CDR3 bases are TGCGCCAGCAGCTGGGACACCCTAGCCTCCTACGAGCAGTACTTC. Encoded protein: CASSWDTLASYEQYF.

This clonotype has ten or more counts. This chain uses TRBV2 with TRBJ2-7; TRBD1 agrees at 7 bases. The CDR3 runs 15 residues. J was trimmed by 0 bases and V by 8 bases; bases with no gene match: 10. CDR1 is SNHLY, CDR2 FYNNEI, per germline. The CDR3, as DNA: TGTGCCAGCGCTCCACCGGGACAGAGCTCCTACGAGCAGTACTTC. Protein sequence: CASAPPGQSSYEQYF.

In this sample, this clonotype turned up a few times. The chain couples TRBV13 to TRBJ1-1; TRBD1 aligns across 8 bases. This CDR3 is built from 15 residues. V gave up 5 bases and J gave up 1 base; unmatched junction bases: 6. Germline CDR1 is PRHDT and CDR2 is FYEKMQ (reference sequence). CDR3 sequence: CASSLRQGWNTEAFF. The CDR3 DNA sequence: TGTGCCAGCAGCCTCCGACAGGGGTGGAACACTGAAGCTTTCTTT.